This TCR beta chain was observed in a study of OX40 agonist ivuxolimab in advanced cancers. Study-level background: About 40% of patients had received prior checkpoint inhibitor therapy.

Study-level points and caveats: The specificity for antigen of the expanded peripheral T cells was not determined.

Germline CDR1 is MNHEY and CDR2 is SVGAGI. The germline V and J ends were trimmed by 7 bases and 4 bases, with 19 bases remaining between them. The CDR3 contains 15 residues. Using immunoSEQ multiplex PCR, the repertoire was profiled, and TCRdb retains in-frame clones only, with some absent. Among around 70,000 clones listed, roughly 84% were seen once. Comments on this clone: Its antigen remains unknown.

The receptor's source is an adult with an advanced solid tumor such as melanoma, head and neck, liver or kidney cancer. V gene TRBV6-5 combines with J gene TRBJ1-1; tentative D call: TRBD1 (5 bases). The specimen comprised CD4+ or CD8+ T cells sorted from blood, sampled in a trial of the OX40 agonist ivuxolimab. Written as DNA, the CDR3 is TGTGCCAGCAATGTGGCAGGGACCCTGGGCACTGAAGCTTTCTTT. This gives the protein CASNVAGTLGTEAFF.